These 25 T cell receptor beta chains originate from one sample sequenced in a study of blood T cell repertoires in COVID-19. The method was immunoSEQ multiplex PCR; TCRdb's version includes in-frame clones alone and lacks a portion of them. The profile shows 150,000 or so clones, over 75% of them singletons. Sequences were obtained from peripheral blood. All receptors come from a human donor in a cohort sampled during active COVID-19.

The CDR3 spells CASSLRGNNEQFF. Written as DNA, the CDR3 is TGTGCCAGCAGCTTAAGAGGGAACAATGAGCAGTTCTTC. This chain links TRBV11-1 with TRBJ2-1, with TRBD2 as a possible D gene (5 bases). V was trimmed by 2 bases and J by 5 bases, leaving 7 bases between them. Germline V gene data show CDR1 as SGHAT and CDR2 as FQDESV (reference sequence). The CDR3 covers 13 residues.

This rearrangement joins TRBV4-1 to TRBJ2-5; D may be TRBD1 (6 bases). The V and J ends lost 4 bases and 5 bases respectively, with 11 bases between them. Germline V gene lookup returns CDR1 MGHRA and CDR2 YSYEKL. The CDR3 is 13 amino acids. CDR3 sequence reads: CASSPQGRETQYF. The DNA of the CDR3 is TGCGCCAGCAGCCCCCAGGGGCGGGAGACCCAGTACTTC.

The chain's CDR3 is CASSRIRGTEAFF. As DNA, the CDR3 is TGTGCCAGCAGCCGAATCAGGGGCACTGAAGCTTTCTTT. The rearrangement joins TRBV11-3 to TRBJ1-1; perhaps TRBD1 as D (6 bases). This CDR3 is 13 amino acids long. V was clipped by 5 bases and J by 4 bases, with 11 bases between them. Germline CDR1 is SGHNT and CDR2 is YENEEA.

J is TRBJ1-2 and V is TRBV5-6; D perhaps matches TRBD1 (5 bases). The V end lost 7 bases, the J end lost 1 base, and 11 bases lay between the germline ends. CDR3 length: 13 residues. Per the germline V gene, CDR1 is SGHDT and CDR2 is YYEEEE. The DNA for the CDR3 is TGTGCCAGCGGAATCAGGGATAACTATGGCTACACCTTC. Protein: CASGIRDNYGYTF. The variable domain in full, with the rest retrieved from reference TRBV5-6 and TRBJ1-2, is DAGVTQSPTHLIKTRGQQVTLRCSPKSGHDTVSWYQQALGQGPQFIFQYYEEEERQRGNFPDRFSGHQFPNYSSELNVNALLLGDSALYLCASGIRDNYGYTFGSGTRLTVV.

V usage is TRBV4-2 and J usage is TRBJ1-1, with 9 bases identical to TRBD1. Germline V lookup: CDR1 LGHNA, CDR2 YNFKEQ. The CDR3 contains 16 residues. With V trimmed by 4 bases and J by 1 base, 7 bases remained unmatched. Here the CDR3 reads CASSPGQGWGNTEAFF. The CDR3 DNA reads TGTGCCAGCAGCCCCGGACAGGGGTGGGGGAACACTGAAGCTTTCTTT.

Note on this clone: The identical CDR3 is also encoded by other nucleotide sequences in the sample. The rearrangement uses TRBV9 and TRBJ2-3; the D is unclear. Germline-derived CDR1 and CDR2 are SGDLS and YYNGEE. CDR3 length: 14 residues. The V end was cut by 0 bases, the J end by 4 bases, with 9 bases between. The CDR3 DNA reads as TGTGCCAGCAGCGTAGGATTAGCCCCAGATACGCAGTATTTT. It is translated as CASSVGLAPDTQYF.

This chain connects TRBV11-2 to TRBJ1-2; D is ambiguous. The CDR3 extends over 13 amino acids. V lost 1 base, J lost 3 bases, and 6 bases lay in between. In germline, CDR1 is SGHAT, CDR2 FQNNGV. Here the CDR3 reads CASSLAPDYGYTF. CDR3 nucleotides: TGTGCCAGCAGCTTAGCCCCAGACTATGGCTACACCTTC.

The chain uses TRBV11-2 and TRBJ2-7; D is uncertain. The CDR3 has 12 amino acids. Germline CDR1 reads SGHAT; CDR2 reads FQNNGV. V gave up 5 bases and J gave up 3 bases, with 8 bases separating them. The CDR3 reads CASSPAVYEQYF. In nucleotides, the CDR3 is TGTGCCAGCAGCCCCGCAGTCTACGAGCAGTACTTC.

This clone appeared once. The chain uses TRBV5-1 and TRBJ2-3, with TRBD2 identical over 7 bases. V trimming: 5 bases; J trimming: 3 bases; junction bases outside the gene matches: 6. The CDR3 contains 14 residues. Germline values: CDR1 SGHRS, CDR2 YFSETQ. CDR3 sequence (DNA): TGCGCCAGCAGGCGGACTAGTCCGACAGATACGCAGTATTTT. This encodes CASRRTSPTDTQYF.

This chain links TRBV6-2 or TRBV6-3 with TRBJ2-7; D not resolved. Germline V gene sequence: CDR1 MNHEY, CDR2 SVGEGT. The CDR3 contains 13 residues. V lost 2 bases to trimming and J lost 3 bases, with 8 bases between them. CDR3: CASSYTDDYEQYF. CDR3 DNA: TGTGCCAGCAGTTACACAGATGACTACGAGCAGTACTTC.

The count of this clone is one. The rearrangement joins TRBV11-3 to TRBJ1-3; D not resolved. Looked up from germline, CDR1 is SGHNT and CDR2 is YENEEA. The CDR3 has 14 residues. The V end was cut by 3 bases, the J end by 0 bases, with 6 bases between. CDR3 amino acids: CASSFDSSGNTIYF. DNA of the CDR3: TGTGCCAGCAGCTTCGACTCCTCTGGAAACACCATATATTTT.

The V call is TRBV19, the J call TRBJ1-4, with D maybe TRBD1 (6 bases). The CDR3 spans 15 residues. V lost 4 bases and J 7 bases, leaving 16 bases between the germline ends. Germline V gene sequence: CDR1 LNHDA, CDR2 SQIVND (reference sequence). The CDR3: CASSKTGHRGEKLFF. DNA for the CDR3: TGTGCCAGTAGTAAAACAGGGCACCGGGGTGAAAAACTGTTTTTT.

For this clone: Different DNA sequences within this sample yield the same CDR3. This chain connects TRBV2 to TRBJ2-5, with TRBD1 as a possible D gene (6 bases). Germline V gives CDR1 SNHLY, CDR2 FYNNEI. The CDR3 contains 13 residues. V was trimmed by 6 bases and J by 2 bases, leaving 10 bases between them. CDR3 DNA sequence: TGTGCCAGCAGGAGGACAGAACAAGAGACCCAGTACTTC. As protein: CASRRTEQETQYF.

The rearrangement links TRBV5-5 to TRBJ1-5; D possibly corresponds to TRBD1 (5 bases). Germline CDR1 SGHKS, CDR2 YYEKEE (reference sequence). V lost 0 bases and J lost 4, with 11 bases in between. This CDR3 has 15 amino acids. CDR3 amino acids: CASSLAVGGNQPQHF. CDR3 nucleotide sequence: TGTGCCAGCAGCTTGGCGGTGGGGGGTAATCAGCCCCAGCATTTT. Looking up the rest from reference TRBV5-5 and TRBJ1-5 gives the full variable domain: DAGVTQSPTHLIKTRGQQVTLRCSPISGHKSVSWYQQVLGQGPQFIFQYYEKEERGRGNFPDRFSARQFPNYSSELNVNALLLGDSALYLCASSLAVGGNQPQHFGDGTRLSIL.

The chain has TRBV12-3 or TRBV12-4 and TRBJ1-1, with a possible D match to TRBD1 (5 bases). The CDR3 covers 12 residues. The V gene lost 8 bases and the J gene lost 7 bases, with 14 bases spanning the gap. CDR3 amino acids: CASGAGTGEAFF. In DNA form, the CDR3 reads TGTGCCAGCGGGGCGGGGACTGGTGAAGCTTTCTTT.

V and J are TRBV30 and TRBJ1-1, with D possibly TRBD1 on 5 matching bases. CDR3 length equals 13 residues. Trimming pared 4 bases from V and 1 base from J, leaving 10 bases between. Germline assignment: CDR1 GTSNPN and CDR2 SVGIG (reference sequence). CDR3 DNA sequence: TGTGCCTGGATATTGCAGGGGAACACTGAAGCTTTCTTT. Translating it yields CAWILQGNTEAFF.

For the CDR3, the DNA is TGTGCCAGCAGCTCAACCTACCAGACTTCTGGAAACACCATATATTTT. Its protein product is CASSSTYQTSGNTIYF. The chain recombines TRBV11-3 with TRBJ1-3; D unresolved. Germline V gene lookup returns CDR1 SGHNT and CDR2 YENEEA. V was shortened by 4 bases and J by 1 base, with 14 bases between the two germline ends. The CDR3 consists of 16 residues.

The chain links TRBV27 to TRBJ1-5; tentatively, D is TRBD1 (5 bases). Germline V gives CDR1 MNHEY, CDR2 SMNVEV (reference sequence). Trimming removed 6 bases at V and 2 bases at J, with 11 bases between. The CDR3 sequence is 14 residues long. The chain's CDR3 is CASRAQGGNQPQHF. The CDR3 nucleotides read TGTGCCAGCAGGGCCCAAGGGGGCAATCAGCCCCAGCATTTT.

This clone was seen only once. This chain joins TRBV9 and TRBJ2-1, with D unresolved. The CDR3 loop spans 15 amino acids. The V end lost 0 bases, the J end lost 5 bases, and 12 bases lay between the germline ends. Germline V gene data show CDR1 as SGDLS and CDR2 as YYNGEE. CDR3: CASSVGALPNNEQFF. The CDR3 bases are TGTGCCAGCAGCGTAGGCGCTTTACCGAACAATGAGCAGTTCTTC.

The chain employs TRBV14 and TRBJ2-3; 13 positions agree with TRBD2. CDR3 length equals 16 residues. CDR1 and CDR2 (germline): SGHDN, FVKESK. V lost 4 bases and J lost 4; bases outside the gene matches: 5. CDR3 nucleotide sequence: TGTGCCAGCAGCCGGAGGACTAGCGGGGGTGCAGATACGCAGTATTTT. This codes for CASSRRTSGGADTQYF.

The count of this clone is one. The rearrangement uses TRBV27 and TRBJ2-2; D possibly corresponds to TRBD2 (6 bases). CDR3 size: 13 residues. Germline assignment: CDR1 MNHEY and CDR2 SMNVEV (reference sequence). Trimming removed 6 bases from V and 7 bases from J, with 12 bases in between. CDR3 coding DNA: TGTGCCAGCAGAATCCAGGGAGGCGGGGAGCTGTTTTTT. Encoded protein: CASRIQGGGELFF.

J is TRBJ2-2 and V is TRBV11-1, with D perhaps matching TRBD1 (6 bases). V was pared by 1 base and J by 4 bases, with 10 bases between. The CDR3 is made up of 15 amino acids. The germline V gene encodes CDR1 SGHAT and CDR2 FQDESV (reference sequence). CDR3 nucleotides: TGTGCCAGCAGCTTAGGGTCAGGGGTCACCGGGGAGCTGTTTTTT. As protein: CASSLGSGVTGELFF.

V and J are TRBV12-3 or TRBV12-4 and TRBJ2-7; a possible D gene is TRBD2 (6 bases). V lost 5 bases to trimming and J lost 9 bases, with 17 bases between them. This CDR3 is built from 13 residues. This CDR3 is CASSTGFSGRQYF. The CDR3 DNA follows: TGTGCCAGCAGTACTGGGTTCAGCGGGCGGCAGTACTTC.

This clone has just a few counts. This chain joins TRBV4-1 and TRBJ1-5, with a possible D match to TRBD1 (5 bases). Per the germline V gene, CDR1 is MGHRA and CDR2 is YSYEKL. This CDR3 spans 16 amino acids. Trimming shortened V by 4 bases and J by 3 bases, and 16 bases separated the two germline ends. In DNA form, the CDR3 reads TGCGCCAGCAGCCCCTCCCCGGGACTTTCCAATCAGCCCCAGCATTTT. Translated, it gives CASSPSPGLSNQPQHF.

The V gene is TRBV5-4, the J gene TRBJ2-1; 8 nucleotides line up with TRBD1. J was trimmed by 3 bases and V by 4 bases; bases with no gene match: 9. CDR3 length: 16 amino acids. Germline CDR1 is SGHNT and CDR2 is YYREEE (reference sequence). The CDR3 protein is CASSPARGQGYNEQFF. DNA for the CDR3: TGTGCCAGCAGCCCGGCGAGAGGACAGGGCTACAATGAGCAGTTCTTC.